One and the same sample provided the 12 T cell receptor beta chains below, sequenced in a study of OX40 agonist ivuxolimab in advanced cancers. Assay used: immunoSEQ multiplex PCR; TCRdb lists only in-frame clones, some missing. The data show 65,000 to 90,000 clones, about 89% seen once. Material: CD4+ or CD8+ T cells sorted from blood, obtained in a trial of the OX40 agonist ivuxolimab. These receptors all stem from an adult with an advanced solid tumor such as melanoma, head and neck, liver or kidney cancer.

The chain links TRBV29-1 to TRBJ2-7; D perhaps matches TRBD1 (6 bases). The germline CDR1 and CDR2 sequences are SQVTM and ANQGSEA. Trimming stripped 5 bases from V and 2 bases from J, with 10 bases between. The length of the CDR3 is 12 residues. The CDR3 coding sequence is TGCAGCGTTCACGGACAGACCTACGAGCAGTACTTC. This gives the protein CSVHGQTYEQYF.

The chain employs TRBV9 and TRBJ2-3, with TRBD2 matching over 11 bases. The J segment lost 3 bases and the V segment lost 0 bases, leaving 3 bases of the junction unmatched. The CDR3 is 16 amino acids. Germline V gene sequence: CDR1 SGDLS, CDR2 YYNGEE. This CDR3 is CASSVGASGGTDTQYF. The DNA for the CDR3 is TGTGCCAGCAGCGTAGGCGCTAGCGGGGGGACAGATACGCAGTATTTT.

The CDR3 nucleotides are TGTGCCAGCAGTCCCCGGGGCAGGATGATGAACACTGAAGCTTTCTTT. It codes for CASSPRGRMMNTEAFF. The V call is TRBV28, the J call TRBJ1-1; tentative D call: TRBD1 (5 bases). The V gene's germline CDR1 is MDHEN and CDR2 SYDVKM. Trimming took off 5 bases at V and 0 bases at J, with 16 bases between the two ends. The length of the CDR3 is 16 residues.

J is TRBJ2-7 and V is TRBV9; perhaps TRBD2 as D (5 bases). The V gene lost 4 bases and the J gene lost 2 bases, with 10 bases spanning the gap. Germline loops: CDR1 SGDLS, CDR2 YYNGEE. The CDR3 runs to 13 residues. CDR3 DNA sequence: TGTGCCAGCAGCAAAGCGGATACCTACGAGCAGTACTTC. Protein sequence: CASSKADTYEQYF.

This clone was counted a single time. The rearrangement links TRBV18 to TRBJ1-6, with TRBD1 as a possible D gene (6 bases). This CDR3 spans 15 amino acids. V lost 4 bases and J lost 6, with 13 bases in between. Germline assignment: CDR1 KGHSH and CDR2 LQKENI. The CDR3 spells CASSRDGGRNSPLHF. The CDR3 DNA follows: TGTGCCAGCTCACGGGACGGGGGCCGTAATTCACCCCTCCACTTT.

J is TRBJ2-6 and V is TRBV7-9, with a possible D match to TRBD2 (6 bases). CDR3 length equals 17 residues. Looked up from germline, CDR1 is SEHNR and CDR2 is FQNEAQ (reference sequence). V was trimmed by 4 bases and J by 0 bases, leaving 13 bases between them. CDR3 nucleotides: TGTGCCAGCAGCTCCCAGCTCGGGGGCTCTGGGGCCAACGTCCTGACTTTC. Protein product: CASSSQLGGSGANVLTF.

The chain employs TRBV27 and TRBJ1-2; TRBD1 is a possible D gene (6 bases). The germline CDR1 and CDR2 sequences are MNHEY and SMNVEV (reference sequence). Trimming stripped 5 bases from V and 4 bases from J, with 8 bases between. This CDR3 contains 12 residues. The CDR3 region has the DNA TGTGCCAGCAGTCCGACAGGCTATGGCTACACCTTC. Translated, it gives CASSPTGYGYTF.

The J gene is TRBJ1-2, the V gene TRBV28; no firm D call. V lost 5 bases and J lost 4, with 8 bases in between. The CDR3 totals 12 residues. Looked up from germline, CDR1 is MDHEN and CDR2 is SYDVKM. The CDR3 nucleotides are TGTGCCAGCAGTCCTCAGCCCTATGGCTACACCTTC. Translation: CASSPQPYGYTF.

The CDR3 is CASSLEGQDFYEQYF. CDR3 sequence (DNA): TGTGCCAGCAGCTTAGAGGGTCAGGACTTCTACGAGCAGTACTTC. The rearrangement uses TRBV7-2 and TRBJ2-7, with D possibly matching TRBD2 (5 bases). Germline lookup yields CDR1 SGHTA and CDR2 FQGNSA. V lost 1 base and J 3 bases, leaving 13 bases between the germline ends. This CDR3 comprises 15 residues.

This clone was seen at least ten times. V usage is TRBV29-1 and J usage is TRBJ1-3; a weak D match, TRBD1 (5 bases). The CDR3 length is 14 residues. Per germline, CDR1 SQVTM and CDR2 ANQGSEA. Deletions cut 4 bases from V and 0 bases from J, with 10 bases between. For the CDR3, the DNA is TGCAGCGTTGCACCCGGGGCCTCTGGAAACACCATATATTTT. Encoded protein: CSVAPGASGNTIYF. Full variable domain (rest looked up from reference TRBV29-1 and TRBJ1-3): SAVISQKPSRDICQRGTSLTIQCQVDSQVTMMFWYRQQPGQSLTLIATANQGSEATYESGFVIDKFPISRPNLTFSTLTVSNMSPEDSSIYLCSVAPGASGNTIYFGEGSWLTVV.

The gene calls are TRBV28 and TRBJ1-2; 9 nucleotides match TRBD1. The CDR3 sequence is 15 residues long. The trim removed 2 bases at V and 2 bases at J, leaving 3 bases unmatched. The germline gives CDR1 MDHEN, CDR2 SYDVKM. This CDR3 is CASSLPDRGNYGYTF. CDR3 bases: TGTGCCAGCAGTTTACCGGACAGGGGAAACTATGGCTACACCTTC.

The chain joins TRBV28 to TRBJ2-7; D unresolved. CDR3 length: 12 amino acids. CDR1 and CDR2 from the germline V gene are MDHEN and SYDVKM. The V gene lost 1 base and the J gene lost 9 bases, with 10 bases spanning the gap. The CDR3 DNA reads TGTGCCAGCAGTTTATATAGGCAGTGGCAGTACTTC. This encodes CASSLYRQWQYF.